Sequencing of this T cell receptor beta chain was carried out in a study of blood T cell repertoires in COVID-19. Study-level information: The origin of the acute and convalescent COVID-19 samples was the United States, Italy and Spain.

Individuals drawn from around 24 US areas were roughly 18 to 95 years old. Before being deemed recovered, Cohort 3 donors had two negative PCRs, clearance, or symptom resolution. Profiling relied on immunoSEQ multiplex PCR, and the TCRdb table lists in-frame clones only, not all of them. The sample yields more than 400,000 clones, roughly 87% seen once. Sample: PBMCs or T cells enriched from blood (not recorded which). This clonotype originated in a woman between 18 and 29 years old who had recovered from COVID-19.

CDR3 amino acids: CASSPRTSSGETQYF. CDR3 in DNA: TGTGCCAGCAGCCCTCGGACTAGCTCGGGAGAGACCCAGTACTTC. The rearrangement joins TRBV7-2 to TRBJ2-5; 8 nucleotides agree with TRBD2. Germline V lookup: CDR1 SGHTA, CDR2 FQGNSA. V gave up 5 bases and J gave up 4 bases; unmatched junction bases: 9. The CDR3 extends over 15 amino acids.